The present TCR beta chain was sequenced within a study of shared clonotypes between healthy human individuals (TCRdb year 2020). Broadly, across the study: Three men and a couple of women, aged 18 to 49 years, made up the cohort. Per donor, three plates each were used for CD4 naive and CD4 memory, two for CD8 naive, and one for CD8 memory. The study deeply sequenced blood TCR repertoires of about five healthy adults to estimate repertoire size and the extent of clonotype sharing between individuals. To increase sequencing depth and limit assay-specific biases, TCR repertoire library preparation and sequencing were carried out by different laboratories using diverse techniques. Each donor's leukapheresis produced roughly between roughly 0.94 and 9.5 billion PBMCs.

Paper-wide results and their limitations: Clonotypes shared by all four sorted-subset donors showed higher generation probabilities than non-shared clonotypes. Because the study included a small number of donors, the genetic and exposure-history diversity represented was limited. Estimated clonotype richness was generally larger for naive than for memory subsets. Approximately 5% of naive CD4, 3.5% of naive CD8, 2% to 2.5% of memory CD4, and about 0.4% of memory CD8 clonotypes were shared across a few donors. Incomplete sequencing was indicated by rarefaction of sorted-subset datasets, despite the large sequencing depth. Only blood was sampled, and tissue TCR repertoires likely differ from those in blood. Based on pairwise subsampling, the degree of clonotype sharing among donors was expected to be affected by sequencing depth.

To note about this clone: There is no known antigen for this receptor. No base qualities exist here, and no much larger clone lies one base off it.

TCR CDR3 regions were amplified from genomic DNA by multiplex PCR using the deep immunoSEQ assay. For each cell subset, the extracted genomic DNA was distributed evenly across all wells of several immunoSEQ 96-well plates, and each plate served as one replicate. Each replicate PCR for sorted subsets received 150 to 250 ng genomic DNA, equal to 30,000 or so T cell genomes. The purified libraries were quantified using a Qubit 3.0 fluorometer, sized with a Bioanalyzer 2100, and then quantified again using the KAPA Library Quantification kit. Every immunoSEQ 96-well plate was sequenced on a dedicated single-read 150-cycle Illumina NextSeq 550 flow cell. The paper's data handling went like this. Because the immunoSEQ output held only junctional sequences and lacked quality scores, the filtering could not match the filtering applied to full-length reads. To assign V/J genes and CDR3, sequences were annotated using PyIR, a Python wrapper for IgBLAST v1.9, with IMGT germline references. Reads with weak V/J assignments (E-value above 1e-6), missing CDR3, stop codons, out-of-frame junctions, or ambiguous translated residues were removed. V3J clonotypes were defined as sequences sharing the same inferred V gene, J gene, and CDR3 amino acid sequence. To compute the percentage overlap between repertoires, the number of shared unique clonotypes was divided by the size of the smaller repertoire. Richness of each repertoire was evaluated using RTK rarefaction, the Chao1 estimator, and Recon v2.1 estimates of unobserved clonotypes. Generation probabilities were computed with OLGA for all TCRbeta clonotypes obtained by the gDNA method from four donors. TCRdb took this table from immuneACCESS and kept in-frame rearrangements with V and J called. Such tables lack part of the clones; where checked against another copy, unresolved V genes explain under half of the gap, and the rest is unexplained. That table is the source of V, J and clone size, and D and trimming were worked out from the DNA. In all, the sample holds approximately 500,000 clones, and 90% to 96% of those were seen once. The ten biggest clones cover about 0.054% of the sample.

Healthy HIV-negative adults with no recently reported acute infections or vaccinations were included as donors. Every donor was a Caucasian adult living in Nashville, Tennessee, USA. CD4+ T cells were enriched by magnetic negative selection, after which naive cells were positively selected on CD45RA and the negative fraction was taken as the memory subset. Blood was obtained by leukapheresis, after which PBMCs were separated by Ficoll-Histopaque density gradient centrifugation and cryopreserved in liquid nitrogen vapor phase. Analytical flow cytometry was used to check the purity and quantity of each magnetically sorted T cell population. Genomic DNA was isolated from every sorted fraction and measured by UV absorbance on a Nanodrop 2000c. Reading from cysteine to phenylalanine, the CDR3 counts 16 amino acids. Of the read, only the CDR3 DNA is kept; its 48 bases are in frame from base 1. Reading the germline V gene (reference sequence) gives CDR1 LNHDA and CDR2 SQIVND. Trimming takes 10 bases off V and 4 bases off J; junction bases not matched to a gene: 15.

Sequenced sample: naive CD4+ T cells sorted from blood. Reading the label with the study, this specimen's cell subset or site is: CD45RA+ positively selected. The V gene is TRBV19 and the J gene is TRBJ1-5, with 8 central nucleotides matching TRBD1. This clonotype was sampled from a woman in her twenties or thirties in good health. For the CDR3, the sequence is CATGTGVQGGNQPQHF. The sequenced DNA: TGTGCCACCGGGACAGGTGTCCAAGGGGGGAATCAGCCCCAGCATTTT.